This T cell receptor (beta chain) was captured by sequencing in a study of cytomegalovirus exposure and HLA in healthy donors. This CDR3 is 16 amino acids long. Looked up from germline, CDR1 is LGHNA and CDR2 is YSLEER. The J segment lost 4 bases and the V segment lost 2 bases, leaving 6 bases of the junction unmatched. TCRdb's table, derived via immunoSEQ multiplex PCR, lists solely in-frame clones and lacks some. Of about 130,000 clones in the sample, approximately 91% were seen once. The source material was PBMCs. The chain carries TRBV4-3 and TRBJ2-5; 11 bases map to TRBD2. This sequence was found in a man aged 25 to 40 in good health and CMV-seronegative. This CDR3 is CASSQLPGLAGETQYF. Here the CDR3 DNA reads TGCGCCAGCAGCCAACTTCCCGGACTAGCGGGAGAGACCCAGTACTTC.